This T cell receptor beta chain emerged from a study of control samples from healthy donors and cancer patients. Libraries were prepared by immunoSEQ multiplex PCR; TCRdb keeps only in-frame clonotypes and omits some of them. The table shows some 120,000 clones, with around 87% occurring only once. Trimming cost V 3 bases and J 1 base, with 9 bases left between them. The CDR3 runs 14 residues. The germline V gene has CDR1 SNHLY and CDR2 FYNNEI. The chain combines TRBV2 with TRBJ2-5; D is ambiguous. The sequence came from a man aged 55 to 70 in good health. The sequencing input was blood. This CDR3 reads CASSDLLTQETQYF. CDR3 bases: TGTGCCAGCAGTGATTTACTAACCCAAGAGACCCAGTACTTC.